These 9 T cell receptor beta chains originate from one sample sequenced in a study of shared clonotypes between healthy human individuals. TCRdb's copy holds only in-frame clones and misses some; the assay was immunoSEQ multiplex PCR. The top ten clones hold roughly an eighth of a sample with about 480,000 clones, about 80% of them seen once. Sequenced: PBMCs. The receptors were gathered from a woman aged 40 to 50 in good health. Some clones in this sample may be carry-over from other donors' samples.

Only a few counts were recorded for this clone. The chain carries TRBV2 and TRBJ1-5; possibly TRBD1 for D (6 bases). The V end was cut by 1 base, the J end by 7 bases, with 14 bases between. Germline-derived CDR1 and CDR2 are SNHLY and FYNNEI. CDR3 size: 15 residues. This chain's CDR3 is CASSEGRGERQPQHF. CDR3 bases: TGTGCCAGCAGTGAAGGGAGGGGGGAGCGGCAGCCCCAGCATTTT.

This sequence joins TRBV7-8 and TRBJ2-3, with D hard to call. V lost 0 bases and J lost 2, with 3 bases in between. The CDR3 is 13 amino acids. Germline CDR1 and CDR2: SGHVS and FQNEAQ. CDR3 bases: TGTGCCAGCAGCTTAGCCTTCACAGATACGCAGTATTTT. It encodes CASSLAFTDTQYF.

CDR3 protein: CASSLNRDEQYF. CDR3 DNA sequence: TGTGCCAGCAGCCTAAACAGGGACGAGCAGTACTTC. The rearrangement joins TRBV6-1 to TRBJ2-7, with D possibly being TRBD1 (6 bases). Germline-derived CDR1 and CDR2 are MNHNS and SASEGT. The CDR3 contains 12 residues. The V end was cut by 6 bases, the J end by 5 bases, with 11 bases between.

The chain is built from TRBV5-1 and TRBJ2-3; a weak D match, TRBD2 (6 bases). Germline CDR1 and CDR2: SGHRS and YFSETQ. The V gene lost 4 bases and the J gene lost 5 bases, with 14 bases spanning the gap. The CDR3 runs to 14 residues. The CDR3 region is CASSASGAGDTQYF. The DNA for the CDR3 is TGCGCCAGCAGCGCTTCTGGAGCGGGAGATACGCAGTATTTT.

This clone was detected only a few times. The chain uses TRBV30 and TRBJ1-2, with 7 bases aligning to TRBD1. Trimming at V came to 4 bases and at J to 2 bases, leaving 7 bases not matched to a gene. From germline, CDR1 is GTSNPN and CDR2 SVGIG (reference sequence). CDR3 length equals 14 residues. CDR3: CAWNGNRGNYGYTF. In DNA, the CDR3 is TGTGCCTGGAATGGAAACAGGGGAAACTATGGCTACACCTTC.

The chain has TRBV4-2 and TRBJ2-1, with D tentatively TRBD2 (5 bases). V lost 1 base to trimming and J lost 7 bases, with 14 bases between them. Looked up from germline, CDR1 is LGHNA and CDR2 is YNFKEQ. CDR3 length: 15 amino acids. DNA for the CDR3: TGTGCCAGCAGCCAAGCCCTCGGGAAATGGAATGAGCAGTTCTTC. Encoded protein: CASSQALGKWNEQFF.

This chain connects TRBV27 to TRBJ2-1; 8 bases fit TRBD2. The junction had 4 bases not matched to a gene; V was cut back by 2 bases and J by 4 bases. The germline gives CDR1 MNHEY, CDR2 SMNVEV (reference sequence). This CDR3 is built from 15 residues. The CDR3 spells CASSLDSGIYNEQFF. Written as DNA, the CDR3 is TGTGCCAGCAGTTTAGATAGCGGGATTTACAATGAGCAGTTCTTC.

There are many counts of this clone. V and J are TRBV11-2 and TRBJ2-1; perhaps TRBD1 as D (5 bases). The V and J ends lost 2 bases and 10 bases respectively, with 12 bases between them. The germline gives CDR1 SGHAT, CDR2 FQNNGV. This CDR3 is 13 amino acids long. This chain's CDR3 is CASSLYGAEEQFF. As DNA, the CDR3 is TGTGCCAGCAGCTTATATGGGGCGGAAGAGCAGTTCTTC.

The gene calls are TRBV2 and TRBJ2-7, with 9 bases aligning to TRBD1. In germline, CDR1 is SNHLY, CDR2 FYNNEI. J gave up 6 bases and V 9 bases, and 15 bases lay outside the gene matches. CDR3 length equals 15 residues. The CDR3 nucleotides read TGTGCCAGAAGAGAGCCCGGGACAGGGAAGGGCGAGCAGTACTTC. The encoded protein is CARREPGTGKGEQYF.